The rows below give T cell receptor beta chains drawn from one sample of a study of CD8 T cells in ankylosing spondylitis. TCRdb independently ran MiXCR on the 5' RACE reads; one entry per CDR3 protein. The table records about 180,000 distinct CDR3 sequences, approximately 9% of them present only once. Source material: blood, either unsorted or a sorted T cell fraction (not recorded which). These receptors were obtained from a female donor with ankylosing spondylitis or in good health (not recorded which). Both conserved end residues are part of each CDR3. Each record gives: clone size, D gene, V gene, J gene, CDR3 DNA, CDR3 protein. The D gene is left open where the match is weak. Expanded clones get a size class; other rows say once, few or many, or leave the size out.

clone size: -; D gene: TRBD2; V gene: TRBV4-3; J gene: TRBJ2-7; CDR3 DNA: TGCGCCAGCAGCCAAGATCGGGGGGGACTCTACGAGCAGTACTTC; CDR3 protein: CASSQDRGGLYEQYF
clone size: few; D gene: -; V gene: TRBV12-3/TRBV12-4; J gene: TRBJ2-7; CDR3 DNA: TGTGCCAGCACCAAGGGAACCTATCACGAGCAGTACTTC; CDR3 protein: CASTKGTYHEQYF
clone size: few; D gene: -; V gene: TRBV12-3/TRBV12-4; J gene: TRBJ2-1; CDR3 DNA: TGTGCCAGCAGTTTCCGGTATGGTGAGCAGTTCTTC; CDR3 protein: CASSFRYGEQFF
clone size: few; D gene: -; V gene: TRBV4-3; J gene: TRBJ2-5; CDR3 DNA: TGCGCCAGCAGCTCCCTAGGTAGTCACCAAGAGACCCAGTACTTC; CDR3 protein: CASSSLGSHQETQYF
clone size: -; D gene: -; V gene: TRBV6-2/TRBV6-3; J gene: TRBJ2-7; CDR3 DNA: TGTGCCAGCAGTCTTGCGGATACCTACGAGCAGTACTTC; CDR3 protein: CASSLADTYEQYF
clone size: few; D gene: TRBD1; V gene: TRBV12-3/TRBV12-4; J gene: TRBJ2-1; CDR3 DNA: TGTGCCAGCAGACAGGGGAAAGGCAATGAGCAGTTCTTC; CDR3 protein: CASRQGKGNEQFF
clone size: once; D gene: TRBD2; V gene: TRBV27; J gene: TRBJ2-1; CDR3 DNA: TGTGCCAGCCGACTAGCGGGAGTGAATGAGCAGTTCTTC; CDR3 protein: CASRLAGVNEQFF
clone size: few; D gene: -; V gene: TRBV23-1; J gene: TRBJ2-2; CDR3 DNA: TGCGCCAGCAGTCCTAAATTTGGGACAAGACTTACCGGGGAGCTGTTTTTT; CDR3 protein: CASSPKFGTRLTGELFF
clone size: many; D gene: TRBD2; V gene: TRBV6-2/TRBV6-3; J gene: TRBJ2-5; CDR3 DNA: TGTGCCAGCAGTTACTTGACTAGCGGAGAAGAGACCCAGTACTTC; CDR3 protein: CASSYLTSGEETQYF
clone size: many; D gene: TRBD1; V gene: TRBV4-3; J gene: TRBJ1-1; CDR3 DNA: TGCGCCAGCAGCCGAACACAGGGGGAGGACACTGAAGCTTTCTTT; CDR3 protein: CASSRTQGEDTEAFF
clone size: few; D gene: TRBD2; V gene: TRBV7-6; J gene: TRBJ2-1; CDR3 DNA: TGTGCCAGTACAAAGGGCGGGAGCTCCTACAATGAGCAGTTCTTC; CDR3 protein: CASTKGGSSYNEQFF
clone size: many; D gene: -; V gene: TRBV24-1; J gene: TRBJ2-3; CDR3 DNA: TGTGCCACCAGTGATTCCGCGGGGCGCGATACGCAGTATTTT; CDR3 protein: CATSDSAGRDTQYF
clone size: many; D gene: -; V gene: TRBV9; J gene: TRBJ2-5; CDR3 DNA: TGTGCCAGCAGCCCAGACCCTAAAGAGACCCAGTACTTC; CDR3 protein: CASSPDPKETQYF
clone size: -; D gene: -; V gene: TRBV20-1; J gene: TRBJ1-6; CDR3 DNA: TGCAGTGCCAGGGCGGGGGGCGGTTCACCCCTCCACTTT; CDR3 protein: CSARAGGGSPLHF
clone size: many; D gene: -; V gene: TRBV4-3; J gene: TRBJ2-1; CDR3 DNA: TGCGCCAGCAGCCAAGACCCTTCTCCGGGTCCAGAGCAGTTCTTC; CDR3 protein: CASSQDPSPGPEQFF
clone size: few; D gene: TRBD2; V gene: TRBV4-3; J gene: TRBJ2-1; CDR3 DNA: TGCGCCAGCAGACCGACTAGCGGGAGGGCCAATGAGCAGTTCTTC; CDR3 protein: CASRPTSGRANEQFF
clone size: many; D gene: -; V gene: TRBV7-9; J gene: TRBJ1-3; CDR3 DNA: TGTGCCAGCAGCCCCCCTGGCCGCTCTGGAAACACCATATATTTT; CDR3 protein: CASSPPGRSGNTIYF
clone size: many; D gene: TRBD2; V gene: TRBV10-3; J gene: TRBJ2-1; CDR3 DNA: TGTGCCATCAGTGGGACTAGCGGGACCTACAATGAGCAGTTCTTC; CDR3 protein: CAISGTSGTYNEQFF
clone size: many; D gene: -; V gene: TRBV12-3/TRBV12-4; J gene: TRBJ2-1; CDR3 DNA: TGTGCCAGCACCCGGGGTGGGAATGAGCAGTTCTTC; CDR3 protein: CASTRGGNEQFF
clone size: -; D gene: TRBD2; V gene: TRBV19; J gene: TRBJ2-1; CDR3 DNA: TGTGCCAGTAGACAATCGGGTAGCGGGAGGGCCTTGGAGCAGTTCTTC; CDR3 protein: CASRQSGSGRALEQFF
clone size: many; D gene: TRBD1; V gene: TRBV12-5; J gene: TRBJ2-7; CDR3 DNA: TGTGCTAGTGGTGACCGGGACAGGGGATCTTACTACGAGCAGTACTTC; CDR3 protein: CASGDRDRGSYYEQYF
clone size: once; D gene: -; V gene: TRBV5-6; J gene: TRBJ2-7; CDR3 DNA: TGTGCCAGCAGCTTTAGTCTAGCAACCTTCGAGCAGTACTTC; CDR3 protein: CASSFSLATFEQYF
clone size: many; D gene: -; V gene: TRBV10-3; J gene: TRBJ2-3; CDR3 DNA: TGTGCCATCAGTGATCCGCCCATTAGCTATAGCACAGATACGCAGTATTTT; CDR3 protein: CAISDPPISYSTDTQYF
clone size: -; D gene: TRBD2; V gene: TRBV7-9; J gene: TRBJ2-7; CDR3 DNA: TGTGCCACTACGGGACTAGCAGTTTACGAGCAGTACTTC; CDR3 protein: CATTGLAVYEQYF
clone size: -; D gene: -; V gene: TRBV29-1; J gene: TRBJ2-7; CDR3 DNA: TGCAGCGTTGTAGGGACGGCAAGCGAGCAGTACTTC; CDR3 protein: CSVVGTASEQYF
clone size: -; D gene: TRBD1; V gene: TRBV18; J gene: TRBJ1-1; CDR3 DNA: TGTGCCAGCTCCCCGGGACAGAAGCAAGCTTTCTTT; CDR3 protein: CASSPGQKQAFF
clone size: many; D gene: -; V gene: TRBV2; J gene: TRBJ2-2; CDR3 DNA: TGTGCCAGCCACGACGGGTCCGGGGAGCTGTTTTTT; CDR3 protein: CASHDGSGELFF
clone size: -; D gene: -; V gene: TRBV20-1; J gene: TRBJ2-7; CDR3 DNA: TGCAGTACCAGGCTCGGTATCGAGCAGTACTTC; CDR3 protein: CSTRLGIEQYF
clone size: few; D gene: -; V gene: TRBV5-1; J gene: TRBJ2-5; CDR3 DNA: TGCGCCAGCAGCCCTTCTGGGGGGGCTTACCAAGAGACCCAGTACTTC; CDR3 protein: CASSPSGGAYQETQYF
clone size: few; D gene: TRBD1; V gene: TRBV20-1; J gene: TRBJ2-7; CDR3 DNA: TGCAGTGCCGAATGGGACAGCTCCTACGAGCAGTACTTC; CDR3 protein: CSAEWDSSYEQYF
clone size: few; D gene: TRBD2; V gene: TRBV7-6; J gene: TRBJ2-7; CDR3 DNA: TGTGCCAGCAGCCCAGGCCCTAAAACTAGCGGGGGATGGATCAGCTCCTACGAGCAGTACTTC; CDR3 protein: CASSPGPKTSGGWISSYEQYF
clone size: -; D gene: TRBD2; V gene: TRBV7-9; J gene: TRBJ2-5; CDR3 DNA: TGTGCCAGCAGCTTACCCGGACTAGCGGAGGGACAAGAGACCCAGTACTTC; CDR3 protein: CASSLPGLAEGQETQYF
clone size: many; D gene: -; V gene: TRBV5-6; J gene: TRBJ2-1; CDR3 DNA: TGTGCCAGCAGCTTGCAAGGGTCGGAGCAGTTCTTC; CDR3 protein: CASSLQGSEQFF
clone size: many; D gene: TRBD1; V gene: TRBV7-6; J gene: TRBJ1-1; CDR3 DNA: TGTGCCAGCAGCCTAGGGACAGGGTCCACTGAAGCTTTCTTT; CDR3 protein: CASSLGTGSTEAFF
clone size: -; D gene: -; V gene: TRBV9; J gene: TRBJ2-2; CDR3 DNA: -; CDR3 protein: CASSPGGEWNTGELFFF